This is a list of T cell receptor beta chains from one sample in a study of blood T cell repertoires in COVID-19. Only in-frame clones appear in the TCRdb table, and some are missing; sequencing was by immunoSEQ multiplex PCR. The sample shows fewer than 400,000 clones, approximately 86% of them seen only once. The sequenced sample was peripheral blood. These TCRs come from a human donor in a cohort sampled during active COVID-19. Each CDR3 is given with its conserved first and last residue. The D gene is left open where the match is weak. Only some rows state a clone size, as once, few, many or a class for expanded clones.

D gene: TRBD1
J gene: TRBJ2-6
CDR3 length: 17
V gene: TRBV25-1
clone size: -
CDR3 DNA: TGTGCCAGCAGGCAGACAGGGGACTTCTCTGGGGCCAACGTCCTGACTTTC
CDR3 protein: CASRQTGDFSGANVLTF

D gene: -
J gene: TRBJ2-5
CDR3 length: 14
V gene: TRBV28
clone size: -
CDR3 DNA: TGTGCCAGCAGTAGACGGGACTACCAAGAGACCCAGTACTTC
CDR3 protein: CASSRRDYQETQYF

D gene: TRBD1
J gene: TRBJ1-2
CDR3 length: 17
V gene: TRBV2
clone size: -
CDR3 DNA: TGTGCCAGCAGTCCCAGGGATTCCGGGACAGGGCCCTATGGCTACACCTTC
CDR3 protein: CASSPRDSGTGPYGYTF

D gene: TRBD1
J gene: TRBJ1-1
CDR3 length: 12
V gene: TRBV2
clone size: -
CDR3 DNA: TGTGCCAGCAGTGCAGGGGGCACTGAAGCTTTCTTT
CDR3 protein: CASSAGGTEAFF

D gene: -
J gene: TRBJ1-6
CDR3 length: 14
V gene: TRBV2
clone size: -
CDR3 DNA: TGTGCCAGCAGCCCCCCTCGGTATAATTCACCCCTCCACTTT
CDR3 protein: CASSPPRYNSPLHF

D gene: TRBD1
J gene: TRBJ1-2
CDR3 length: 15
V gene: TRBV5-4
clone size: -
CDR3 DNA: TGTGCCAGCAGCTTGGACAGGGGTTCTGCCTATGGCTACACCTTC
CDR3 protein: CASSLDRGSAYGYTF

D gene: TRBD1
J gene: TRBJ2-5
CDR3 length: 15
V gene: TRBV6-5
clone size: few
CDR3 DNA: TGTGCCAGCAGCCCCTGGCACTCCAGGGGGGAGACCCAGTACTTC
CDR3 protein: CASSPWHSRGETQYF

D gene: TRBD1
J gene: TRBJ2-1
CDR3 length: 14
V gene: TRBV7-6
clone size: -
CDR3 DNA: TGTGCCAGCAGCACGGGACAGGGCTTTGGTGAGCAGTTCTTC
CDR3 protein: CASSTGQGFGEQFF

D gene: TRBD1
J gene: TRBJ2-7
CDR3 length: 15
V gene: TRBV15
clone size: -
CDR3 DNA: TGTGCCACCAGCAGACCCCCCGGACAGGGGTCCGAGCAGTACTTC
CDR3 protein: CATSRPPGQGSEQYF

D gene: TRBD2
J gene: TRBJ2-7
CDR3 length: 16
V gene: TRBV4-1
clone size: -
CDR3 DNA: TGCGCCAGCAGCCAAGTTTGGCCTAGCGGGGTCTACGAGCAGTACTTC
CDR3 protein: CASSQVWPSGVYEQYF

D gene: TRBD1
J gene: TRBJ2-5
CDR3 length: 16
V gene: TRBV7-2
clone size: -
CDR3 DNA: TGTGCCAGCAGCCCCCTCCGACAGGGTCGAGAAGAGACCCAGTACTTC
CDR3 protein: CASSPLRQGREETQYF

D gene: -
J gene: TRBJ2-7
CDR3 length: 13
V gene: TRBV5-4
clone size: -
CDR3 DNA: TGTGCCAGCAGCCAAGGACGGGACTACGAGCAGTACTTC
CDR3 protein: CASSQGRDYEQYF

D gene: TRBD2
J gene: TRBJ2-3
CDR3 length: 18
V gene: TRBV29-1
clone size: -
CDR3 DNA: TGCAGCGTTGATTCGGGGACTACAAAAAACTTTCGAGGGGATACGCAGTATTTT
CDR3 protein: CSVDSGTTKNFRGDTQYF

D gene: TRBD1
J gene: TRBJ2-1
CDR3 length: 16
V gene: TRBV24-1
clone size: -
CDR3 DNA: TGTGCCACCAGTGATTTTTCAGGGGGTCTACGCAATGAGCAGTTCTTC
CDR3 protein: CATSDFSGGLRNEQFF

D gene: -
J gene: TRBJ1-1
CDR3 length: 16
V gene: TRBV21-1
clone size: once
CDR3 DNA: TGTGCCAGCAGCAAAGAGGCCAGGTCCATGAACACTGAAGCTTTCTTT
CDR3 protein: CASSKEARSMNTEAFF

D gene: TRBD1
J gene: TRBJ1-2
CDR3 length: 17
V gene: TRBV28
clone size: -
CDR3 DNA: TGTGCCAGCAGATCCGCGGAGGGGGCGGCCTCCTACTATGGCTACACCTTC
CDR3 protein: CASRSAEGAASYYGYTF

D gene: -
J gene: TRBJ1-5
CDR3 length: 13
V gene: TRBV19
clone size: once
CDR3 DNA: TGTGCCAGTAGGCGACAAAGCAATCAGCCCCAGCATTTT
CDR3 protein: CASRRQSNQPQHF